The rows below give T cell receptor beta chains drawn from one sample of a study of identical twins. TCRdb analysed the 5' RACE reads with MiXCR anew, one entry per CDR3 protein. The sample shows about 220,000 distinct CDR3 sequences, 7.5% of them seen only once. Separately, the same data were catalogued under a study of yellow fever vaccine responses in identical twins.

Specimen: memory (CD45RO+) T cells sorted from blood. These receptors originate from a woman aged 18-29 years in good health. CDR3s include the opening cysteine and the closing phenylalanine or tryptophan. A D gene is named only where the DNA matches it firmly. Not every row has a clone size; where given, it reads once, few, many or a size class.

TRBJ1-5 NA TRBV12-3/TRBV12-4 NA TGTGCCAGCAGTTTATATGAAGGGTATTATAGCAATCAGCCCCAGCATTTT CASSLYEGYYSNQPQHF
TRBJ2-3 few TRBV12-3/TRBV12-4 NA TGTGCCAGCAGTTTGAACAGGGGCACAGATACGCAGTATTTT CASSLNRGTDTQYF
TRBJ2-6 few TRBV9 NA TGTGCCAGCAGCCCTGGGGGGACAGCGATCATAACCCCCTCTGGGGCCAACGTCCTGACTTTC CASSPGGTAIITPSGANVLTF
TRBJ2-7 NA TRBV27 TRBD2 TGTGCCAGCAGTGAATGGGGGACTAGCGGGACCTACGAGCAGTACTTC CASSEWGTSGTYEQYF
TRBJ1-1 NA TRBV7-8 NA TGTGCCAGCAGCCCCCTTGATCGGGGTTCCGAAGCTTTCTTT CASSPLDRGSEAFF
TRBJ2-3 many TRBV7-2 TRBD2 TGTGCCAGCAGTTTAGCGGGGGGCTCTAGCACAGATACGCAGTATTTT CASSLAGGSSTDTQYF
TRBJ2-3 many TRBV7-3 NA TGTGCCAGCAGCTTAAAGGGTAGCCTCACAGATACGCAGTATTTT CASSLKGSLTDTQYF
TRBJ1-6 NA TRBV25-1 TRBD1 TGTGCCAGCAGTAAGACAGGGTCAGATTCACCCCTCCACTTT CASSKTGSDSPLHF
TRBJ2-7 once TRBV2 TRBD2 TGTGCCAGCAGCGGGGGGTCGCCGCAGTACTTC CASSGGSPQYF
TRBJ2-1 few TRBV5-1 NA TGCGCCAGCGCCCCTTCATCGAGCTCCTACAATGAGCAGTTCTTC CASAPSSSSYNEQFF
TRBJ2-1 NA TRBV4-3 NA TGCGCCAGCAGCCAAGATTCACTATTAGGCTCCTACAATGAGCAGTTCTTC CASSQDSLLGSYNEQFF
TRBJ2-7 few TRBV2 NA TGTGCCAGCAGCGAACAGGGAAGGTCCCCCTACGAGCAGTACTTC CASSEQGRSPYEQYF
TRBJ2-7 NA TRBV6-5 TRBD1 TGTGCCAGCAGTTACTCGGGGACAGGGGGCACCTACGAGCAGTACTTC CASSYSGTGGTYEQYF
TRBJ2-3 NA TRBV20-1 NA TGCAGTGCTAGCGAGACTAGTATGGCCCCGATAACAGATACGCAGTATTTT CSASETSMAPITDTQYF
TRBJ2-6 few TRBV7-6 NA TGTGCCAGCAGCCCCCAAGACCCAGGGGGGTTCTCTGGGGCCAACGTCCTGACTTTC CASSPQDPGGFSGANVLTF
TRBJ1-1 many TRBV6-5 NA TGTGCCAGCAGTCGGGATATTCGGGAGGGAAGAGAGGACACTGAAGCTTTCTTT CASSRDIREGREDTEAFF
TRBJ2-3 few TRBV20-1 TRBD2 TGCAGTGCTAGTGCGCCGGGAGGAGATACGCAGTATTTT CSASAPGGDTQYF
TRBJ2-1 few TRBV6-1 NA TGTGCCAGCAGTGCGCACATTAGTAGCTCCTACAATGAGCAGTTCTTC CASSAHISSSYNEQFF
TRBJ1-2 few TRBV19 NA TGTGCCAGTAGGAGTGGCGGCGGTATCTATGGCTACACCTTC CASRSGGGIYGYTF
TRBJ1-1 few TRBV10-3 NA TGTGCCATCAGCCCAGGTTCAGAAGCTTTCTTT CAISPGSEAFF
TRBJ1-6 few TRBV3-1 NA TGTGCCAGCAGCCAAGTGATGGACTCACCCCTCCACTTT CASSQVMDSPLHF
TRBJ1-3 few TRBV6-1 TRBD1 TGTGCCAGCAGCCCATCCACAGGGGTTCCTGGAAACACCATATATTTT CASSPSTGVPGNTIYF
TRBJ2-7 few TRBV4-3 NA TGCGCCAGCAGCCAAGTAAGAGGGGGGAAAGAGCAGTACTTC CASSQVRGGKEQYF
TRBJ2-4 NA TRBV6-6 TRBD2 TGTGCCAGCACGAACTTCGGGGGGGCCTGCCACTTC CASTNFGGACHF
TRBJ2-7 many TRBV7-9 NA TGTGCCAGCAGCCCGCCCAAGGGGGACGAGCAGTACTTC CASSPPKGDEQYF
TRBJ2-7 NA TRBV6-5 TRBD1 TGTGCCAGCAGTTACGCCCCTTTGACAGGGACGAGCTACGAGCAGTACTTC CASSYAPLTGTSYEQYF
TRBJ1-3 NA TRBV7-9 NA TGTGCCAGCAGCTTAACCACGGGGGGCTGGAAAAACACCATATATTTT CASSLTTGGWKNTIYF
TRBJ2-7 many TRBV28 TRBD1 TGTGCCAGCAAGGAAGGGGGGACAGGGGGCTCCTACGAGCAGTACTTC CASKEGGTGGSYEQYF
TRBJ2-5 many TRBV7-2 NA TGTGCCAGCAGCTTAGGGGGTAGGAAGGAGACCCAGTACTTC CASSLGGRKETQYF
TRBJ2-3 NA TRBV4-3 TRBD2 TGCGCCAGCAGCCAAGATGGGCGGGAGTCAAACACAGATACGCAGTATTTT CASSQDGRESNTDTQYF
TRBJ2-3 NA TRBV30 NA TGTGCCTGGAAGACTACCACAGATACGCAGTATTTT CAWKTTTDTQYF
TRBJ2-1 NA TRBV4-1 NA TGCGCCAGCAGCCTTGGGGGGGGGCGGGATGAGCAGTTCTTC CASSLGGGRDEQFF
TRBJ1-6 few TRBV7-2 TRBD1 TGTGCCAGCAGCATCCGGGACAGGGTGTCACCCCTCCACTTT CASSIRDRVSPLHF
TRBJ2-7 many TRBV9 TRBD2 TGTGCCAGCAGCGTAGGGACTAGCGGTTCCTACGAGCAGTACTTC CASSVGTSGSYEQYF
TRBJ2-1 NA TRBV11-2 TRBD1 TGTGCCAGCCAGGGGGCAGGAGTAATCGTGGACAATGAGCAGTTCTTC CASQGAGVIVDNEQFF
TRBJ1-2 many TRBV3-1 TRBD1 TGTGCCAGCAGCCAAGTATATGGTCACAGGGGGAGCTATGGCTACACCTTC CASSQVYGHRGSYGYTF
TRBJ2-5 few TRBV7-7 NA TGTGCTAGCAGCTTAGCGGCCACAGGGCGGGAGACCCAGTACTTC CASSLAATGRETQYF
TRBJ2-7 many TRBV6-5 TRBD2 TGTGCCAGCAGTTCGCTAGCGGGACCCTACGAGCAGTACTTC CASSSLAGPYEQYF
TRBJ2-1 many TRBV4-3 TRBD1 TGCGCCAGCAGCAGACGGGACAGTCCCAGCTCCTACAATGAGCAGTTCTTC CASSRRDSPSSYNEQFF
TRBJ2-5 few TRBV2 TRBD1 TGTGCCAGCACTAGACAGGGAGAGACCCAGTACTTC CASTRQGETQYF
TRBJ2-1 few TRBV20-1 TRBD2 TGCAGTGCAGGACTAGCGGGGGTCTCCTACAATGAGCAGTTCTTC CSAGLAGVSYNEQFF
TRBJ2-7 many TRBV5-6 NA TGTGCCAGCAGCCCTCCGGGGCCAGCCTACGAGCAGTACTTC CASSPPGPAYEQYF
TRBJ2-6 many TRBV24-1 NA TGTGCCACCAGTGACTCGGGTGGCTCTGGGGCCAACGTCCTGACTTTC CATSDSGGSGANVLTF
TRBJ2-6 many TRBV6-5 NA TGTGCCAGCAGTTACTTTTCCGGGACGACCTCTGGGGCCAACGTCCTGACTTTC CASSYFSGTTSGANVLTF
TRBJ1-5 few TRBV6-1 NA TGTGCCAGCGGGAGAACTGACGGGAATCAGCCCCAGCATTTT CASGRTDGNQPQHF
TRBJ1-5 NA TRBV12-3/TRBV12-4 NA TGTGCCAGCAGTTTCGGAGGGGAGGGTCAGCCCCAGCATTTT CASSFGGEGQPQHF
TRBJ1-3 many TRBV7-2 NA TGTGCCAGCAGCGCGAGAATTGGAAACACCATATATTTT CASSARIGNTIYF
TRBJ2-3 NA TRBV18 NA TGTGCCAGCTCACCAGTTCCACAGGGTGGGACAGATACGCAGTATTTT CASSPVPQGGTDTQYF
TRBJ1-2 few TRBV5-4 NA TGTGCCAGCAGCTTGGACGAATCCCGTTCGAGCTATGGCTACACCTTC CASSLDESRSSYGYTF
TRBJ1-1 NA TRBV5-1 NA TGCGCCAGCAGCTTGGTTTCAGGGGTAAGGGTTACTGAAGCTTTCTTT CASSLVSGVRVTEAFF
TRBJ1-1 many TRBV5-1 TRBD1 TGCGCCAGCAGCTTGGACAGGGGAAACACTGAAGCTTTCTTT CASSLDRGNTEAFF
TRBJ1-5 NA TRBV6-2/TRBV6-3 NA TGTGCCAGCAGTTACTCGCGGGGGACTGTTCAGCCCCAGCATTTT CASSYSRGTVQPQHF
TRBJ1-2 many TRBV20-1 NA TGCAGTGCTAGAGATAAGAAGGGCCACTATGGCTACACCTTC CSARDKKGHYGYTF
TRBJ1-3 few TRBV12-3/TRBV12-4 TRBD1 TGTGCCAGCAGTTTTGGGACAGGGGGGAACACCATATATTTT CASSFGTGGNTIYF
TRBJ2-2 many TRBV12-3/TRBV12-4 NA TGTGCCAGCAGTTTAGCGGGAGGAATCACCGGGGAGCTGTTTTTT CASSLAGGITGELFF
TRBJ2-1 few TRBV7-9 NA TGTGCCAGCAGCTTCATAGGTACGCGCTCCTACAATGAGCAGTTCTTC CASSFIGTRSYNEQFF